Listed here are 27 T cell receptor beta chains from one sample, sequenced in a study of identical twins listed by TCRdb under 2016. Libraries were built with 5' RACE. Sequencing relied on an Illumina HiSeq 2000. TCRdb reprocessed the public reads (quality trimming at Q25 with fastp, clone calling with MiXCR) and kept in-frame beta chains. Merged by CDR3 protein, the rows form single entries marked with the most common genes and DNA. The sample table holds 430,000 or so distinct CDR3 sequences, of which around 24% were seen once. Jointly, the top ten make up about 2.9% of the sample. The sample was also reused in another study, on T cells expressing NK-cell markers.

Source material: CD4+ T cells sorted from blood. Receptor source: a woman aged 18-30 years in good health.

This clonotype was detected ten times or more. The chain combines TRBV5-1 with TRBJ2-3; perhaps TRBD2 as D (5 bases). This CDR3 is built from 13 residues. Germline CDR1 is SGHRS and CDR2 is YFSETQ. Trimming pared 3 bases from V and 0 bases from J, leaving 5 bases between. The CDR3 nucleotides read TGCGCCAGCAGCTGGACTAGCACAGATACGCAGTATTTT. As protein: CASSWTSTDTQYF. Looking up the rest from reference TRBV5-1 and TRBJ2-3 gives the full variable domain: KAGVTQTPRYLIKTRGQQVTLSCSPISGHRSVSWYQQTPGQGLQFLFEYFSETQRNKGNFPGRFSGRQFSNSRSEMNVSTLELGDSALYLCASSWTSTDTQYFGPGTRLTVL.

The chain combines TRBV5-1 with TRBJ1-2; D gene ambiguous. There are 11 residues in the CDR3. CDR1 is SGHRS, CDR2 YFSETQ, per germline. The V and J ends lost 3 bases and 7 bases respectively, with 7 bases between them. CDR3 sequence: CASSSDGGYTF. CDR3 DNA sequence: TGCGCCAGCAGCTCCGATGGTGGCTACACCTTC.

In its sample, this clonotype was seen many times. The chain employs TRBV9 and TRBJ1-6; D perhaps matches TRBD1 (6 bases). The germline V and J ends were trimmed by 4 bases and 5 bases, with 16 bases remaining between them. The CDR3 runs 16 residues. CDR1 and CDR2 (germline): SGDLS, YYNGEE. Written as DNA, the CDR3 is TGTGCCAGCAGCCCTCATCCAGGGGCTGATAATTCACCCCTCCACTTT. Translating gives CASSPHPGADNSPLHF.

This rearrangement joins TRBV7-3 to TRBJ1-6; weak D call: TRBD1 (5 bases). The CDR3 covers 14 residues. V dropped 3 bases and J dropped 7 bases, with 10 bases sitting between them. The germline CDR1 and CDR2 sequences are SGHTA and FQGTGA. CDR3 region: CASSLSGQNSPLHF. The CDR3 nucleotides read TGTGCCAGCAGCTTGTCAGGGCAAAATTCACCCCTCCACTTT.

The chain has TRBV29-1 and TRBJ2-7; D remains unclear. The V end lost 3 bases, the J end lost 2 bases, and 8 bases lay between the germline ends. The CDR3 covers 12 residues. In germline, CDR1 is SQVTM, CDR2 ANQGSEA. CDR3 nucleotides: TGCAGCGTTGATGGGTTAGCCTACGAGCAGTACTTC. Its translation is CSVDGLAYEQYF.

The rearrangement uses TRBV6-5 and TRBJ1-5; 7 bases are a match to TRBD1. This CDR3 spans 15 amino acids. After removal of 4 bases from V and 2 bases from J, the junction contained 5 bases not matched to a gene. The germline gives CDR1 MNHEY, CDR2 SVGAGI. The CDR3: CASSSLTGGNQPQHF. The CDR3 DNA is TGTGCCAGCAGTTCCTTAACAGGGGGCAATCAGCCCCAGCATTTT.

This clonotype was counted between two and nine times. This chain joins TRBV6-1 and TRBJ1-1; no clear D gene. Germline V lookup: CDR1 MNHNS, CDR2 SASEGT. The CDR3 is 13 amino acids. Trimming stripped 6 bases from V and 3 bases from J, with 11 bases between. DNA of the CDR3: TGTGCCAGCAGGGCCAATGGGGACACTGAAGCTTTCTTT. This codes for CASRANGDTEAFF.

This chain connects TRBV5-6 to TRBJ2-5, with D maybe TRBD2 (6 bases). The germline V gene encodes CDR1 SGHDT and CDR2 YYEEEE. V lost 7 bases to trimming and J lost 7 bases, with 8 bases between them. There are 10 residues in the CDR3. The CDR3 reads CASGGRTQYF. The CDR3 DNA is TGTGCCAGCGGAGGGCGGACCCAGTACTTC.

This chain links TRBV6-1 with TRBJ1-2; 8 nucleotides align to TRBD1. The CDR3 length is 14 residues. Germline-derived CDR1 and CDR2 are MNHNS and SASEGT. J gave up 2 bases and V 7 bases, and 6 bases lay outside the gene matches. CDR3 nucleotide sequence: TGTGCCAGCAACTCGGGACAGGCCAACTATGGCTACACCTTC. Amino acid sequence: CASNSGQANYGYTF.

In this sample, this clonotype turned up a few times. This chain connects TRBV20-1 to TRBJ2-2; D not certain. Looked up from germline, CDR1 is DFQATT and CDR2 is SNEGSKA (reference sequence). The CDR3 has 13 residues. V was pared by 8 bases and J by 5 bases, with 15 bases between. This CDR3 reads CSPMWVETGELFF. CDR3 bases: TGCAGTCCTATGTGGGTCGAGACCGGGGAGCTGTTTTTT.

There are a few counts of this clonotype. The rearrangement links TRBV7-2 to TRBJ2-3; D ambiguous. CDR3 length: 12 residues. Deletions cut 2 bases from V and 7 bases from J, with 7 bases between. Germline V gene lookup returns CDR1 SGHTA and CDR2 FQGNSA. Here the CDR3 DNA reads TGTGCCAGCAGCTTAATGGCCCATACGCAGTATTTT. Its translation: CASSLMAHTQYF.

The J gene is TRBJ2-1, the V gene TRBV20-1; no clear D. The V end lost 4 bases, the J end lost 1 base, and 11 bases lay between the germline ends. This CDR3 is built from 14 residues. Germline V gives CDR1 DFQATT, CDR2 SNEGSKA (reference sequence). CDR3 region: CSANRPLSYNEQFF. The CDR3 DNA reads as TGCAGTGCTAACCGTCCTCTGTCCTACAATGAGCAGTTCTTC.

This chain links TRBV20-1 with TRBJ1-2; 7 bases map to TRBD1. Germline loops: CDR1 DFQATT, CDR2 SNEGSKA (reference sequence). V dropped 6 bases and J dropped 5; count of bases not matched to a gene: 9. This CDR3 has 13 residues. The CDR3 DNA is TGCAGTGCCACTGGACAGGCCGGTTATGGCTACACCTTC. Protein product: CSATGQAGYGYTF.

Only a few counts were recorded for this clonotype. The J gene is TRBJ2-2, the V gene TRBV19, with TRBD1 matching over 9 bases. Trimming at V came to 6 bases and at J to 5 bases, leaving 4 bases not matched to a gene. Germline CDR1 LNHDA, CDR2 SQIVND (reference sequence). The CDR3 totals 14 residues. The CDR3 region is CASRQGADTGELFF. The CDR3, as DNA: TGTGCCAGTAGACAGGGGGCGGATACCGGGGAGCTGTTTTTT.

The chain links TRBV9 to TRBJ2-6; a possible D gene is TRBD2 (5 bases). The CDR3 is 16 amino acids. Germline V lookup: CDR1 SGDLS, CDR2 YYNGEE. V was shortened by 0 bases and J by 3 bases, with 10 bases between the two germline ends. This CDR3 is CASSVDFAGGANVLTF. The CDR3 coding sequence is TGTGCCAGCAGCGTAGACTTCGCGGGTGGGGCCAACGTCCTGACTTTC.

This clonotype has more than one count but fewer than ten. CDR3 nucleotide sequence: TGTGCCAGCATAGGGCGCAGCCAAGGGTCGTACGAGCAGTACTTC. It translates to CASIGRSQGSYEQYF. J is TRBJ2-7 and V is TRBV6-1; no clear D gene. Germline loops: CDR1 MNHNS, CDR2 SASEGT. This CDR3 comprises 15 residues. With 7 bases removed from V and 4 bases from J, the gap between germline ends came to 20 bases.

DNA of the CDR3: TGCAGCGTGACCTGGGGTAAGAATTCACCCCTCCACTTT. Its protein is CSVTWGKNSPLHF. The V gene is TRBV29-1, the J gene TRBJ1-6; D is uncertain. The germline CDR1 and CDR2 sequences are SQVTM and ANQGSEA. The CDR3 runs to 13 residues. V dropped 6 bases and J dropped 7 bases, with 13 bases sitting between them.

This clonotype was seen a handful of times. This chain uses TRBV6-2 or TRBV6-3 with TRBJ2-1; 8 bases are a match to TRBD2. The CDR3 loop spans 16 amino acids. Per germline, CDR1 MNHEY and CDR2 SVGEGT. V dropped 4 bases and J dropped 9; count of bases not matched to a gene: 14. CDR3 loop: CASSFDSGGPDTEQFF. The CDR3 region has the DNA TGTGCCAGCAGTTTCGATTCGGGGGGGCCGGATACTGAGCAGTTCTTC.

Comment on this clonotype: Compared with germline, one end of the junction differs, possibly owing to a read error. This chain uses TRBV5-6 with TRBJ2-1; the D call may be TRBD1 or TRBD2 (5 bases each). The germline CDR1 and CDR2 sequences are SGHDT and YYEEEE. The CDR3 contains 14 residues. CDR3 loop: CASSPGHRGNAQLF. For the CDR3, the DNA is TGTGCCAGCAGCCCCGGGCACCGGGGCAATGCGCAGCTTTTC.

V and J are TRBV5-8 and TRBJ2-5; 9 nucleotides line up with TRBD1. The CDR3 sequence is 15 residues long. The germline V gene encodes CDR1 SGHTS and CDR2 YDEGEE. Trimming cost V 3 bases and J 4 bases; bases outside gene matches: 7. CDR3 amino acids: CASSSPGQGGETQYF. CDR3 coding DNA: TGTGCCAGCAGCTCCCCGGGACAGGGTGGAGAGACCCAGTACTTC.

Note on this clonotype: One end of the junction does not line up with germline, which may come from a read error. CDR3 protein: CSARVPRDRIYEQYF. The CDR3 bases are TGCAGTGCTAGAGTACCCCGGGACAGAATCTACGAGCAGTATTTC. The chain is built from TRBV20-1 and TRBJ2-7, with 7 positions matching TRBD1. The CDR3 loop spans 15 amino acids. From germline, CDR1 is DFQATT and CDR2 SNEGSKA (reference sequence).

The J gene is TRBJ2-1, the V gene TRBV19, with D hard to call. From germline, CDR1 is LNHDA and CDR2 SQIVND (reference sequence). With 3 bases removed from V and 0 bases from J, the gap between germline ends came to 15 bases. The CDR3 extends over 17 amino acids. The CDR3 is CASSIQYPRSSYNEQFF. In nucleotides, the CDR3 is TGTGCCAGTAGTATTCAATATCCGAGGAGCTCCTACAATGAGCAGTTCTTC.

The genes are TRBV20-1 and TRBJ2-1, with a weak D call TRBD1 (7 bases). The V end lost 0 bases, the J end lost 6 bases, and 15 bases lay between the germline ends. The CDR3 loop spans 15 amino acids. The germline V gene encodes CDR1 DFQATT and CDR2 SNEGSKA (reference sequence). CDR3 amino acids: CSARDPQGGSNEQFF. As DNA, the CDR3 is TGCAGTGCTAGAGATCCCCAGGGGGGTTCCAATGAGCAGTTCTTC.

This clonotype was observed a few times. The chain uses TRBV7-2 and TRBJ2-7; D uncertain. The germline V gene encodes CDR1 SGHTA and CDR2 FQGNSA. Deletions cut 2 bases from V and 4 bases from J, with 9 bases between. The CDR3 is 13 amino acids. The CDR3 nucleotides read TGTGCCAGCAGCTTATATTGGATTTACGAGCAGTACTTC. Amino acids: CASSLYWIYEQYF.

The J gene is TRBJ2-4, the V gene TRBV27, with TRBD1 matching over 9 bases. J gave up 6 bases and V 10 bases, and 13 bases lay outside the gene matches. CDR3 length: 15 residues. The germline CDR1 and CDR2 sequences are MNHEY and SMNVEV (reference sequence). The CDR3 protein is CATIDLGQGRNIQYF. CDR3 in DNA: TGTGCCACCATAGACCTGGGACAGGGAAGAAACATTCAGTACTTC.

This clonotype was detected only a few times. The chain links TRBV10-3 to TRBJ1-1; the D gene is possibly TRBD1 (6 bases). V dropped 0 bases and J dropped 5 bases, with 10 bases sitting between them. Germline-derived CDR1 and CDR2 are ENHRY and SYGVKD. This CDR3 has 14 residues. CDR3 residues: CAISESTRGTEAFF. CDR3 DNA sequence: TGTGCCATCAGTGAGTCGACTAGGGGGACTGAAGCTTTCTTT.

The chain couples TRBV5-1 to TRBJ1-6; 7 bases map to TRBD1. The CDR3 has 15 amino acids. Unmatched junction bases numbered 13, after V lost 7 bases and J lost 9 bases. Germline V gives CDR1 SGHRS, CDR2 YFSETQ. CDR3 DNA: TGCGCCAGCGGTACAGGGGCTCGGTTGGGTTCACCCCTCCACTTT. It encodes CASGTGARLGSPLHF.